Presented here are 25 T cell receptor beta chains from one specimen sequenced in a study of shared clonotypes between healthy human individuals. Clones were read by immunoSEQ multiplex PCR, and TCRdb kept only the in-frame ones, dropping some. The sample holds about 1.1 million clones, roughly 80% seen once. Sequences were obtained from memory CD4+ T cells from PBMCs. As for subset: CD45RA-negative fraction. The receptor source for this set is a young man in good health. Some clones in this sample may be carry-over from other donors' samples.

J is TRBJ1-3 and V is TRBV9; D is undetermined. CDR3 length equals 16 residues. Between the trimmed V and J ends, which lost 0 bases and 4 bases, there was a span of 14 bases. Looked up from germline, CDR1 is SGDLS and CDR2 is YYNGEE. CDR3 DNA sequence: TGTGCCAGCAGCGTAGTAGGCCAGGCGGCGGGAAACACCATATATTTT. Protein: CASSVVGQAAGNTIYF.

This chain links TRBV7-8 with TRBJ1-5; D gene uncertain. Germline V gene data show CDR1 as SGHVS and CDR2 as FQNEAQ. V was shortened by 5 bases and J by 5 bases, with 10 bases between the two germline ends. This CDR3 region has 13 residues. The CDR3 here is CASSDGFDQPQHF. As DNA, the CDR3 is TGTGCCAGCAGCGACGGGTTTGATCAGCCCCAGCATTTT.

This clone was seen a few times. This chain joins TRBV25-1 and TRBJ1-3; 9 positions match TRBD1. Per germline, CDR1 MGHDK and CDR2 SYGVNS. The CDR3 is made up of 15 amino acids. Trimming at V came to 4 bases and at J to 4 bases, leaving 5 bases not matched to a gene. The CDR3 nucleotides are TGTGCCAGCAGTGTTAACAGGGGGCCGGGAAACACCATATATTTT. Its protein is CASSVNRGPGNTIYF.

For the CDR3, the DNA is TGTGCCAGCAGTTTAACGGACACCAATGCTTCGCAGTATTTT. Translating it yields CASSLTDTNASQYF. V and J are TRBV28 and TRBJ2-3, with a weak D call TRBD1 (5 bases). The CDR3 covers 14 residues. From germline, CDR1 is MDHEN and CDR2 SYDVKM. Trimming left V 2 bases short and J 10 bases short, with 16 bases between.

The chain recombines TRBV28 with TRBJ1-5, with D perhaps matching TRBD1 (5 bases). Germline values: CDR1 MDHEN, CDR2 SYDVKM. V lost 9 bases to trimming and J lost 7 bases, with 19 bases between them. The CDR3 spans 14 residues. CDR3 nucleotides: TGTGCCAGACCTCATCGGGGGGGAGGGCAGCCCCAGCATTTT. It codes for CARPHRGGGQPQHF.

CDR3 residues: CASTQVHYGYTF. The CDR3 nucleotides read TGTGCCAGCACCCAGGTCCACTATGGCTACACCTTC. The V gene is TRBV6-1, the J gene TRBJ1-2; D not resolved. The V end lost 7 bases, the J end lost 3 bases, and 9 bases lay between the germline ends. CDR1 MNHNS and CDR2 SASEGT come from the germline V gene. CDR3 length equals 12 residues.

The chain is built from TRBV2 and TRBJ1-1; D is ambiguous. V shed 3 bases and J shed 4 bases, with 15 bases lying between them. The CDR3 has 15 amino acids. The germline CDR1 and CDR2 sequences are SNHLY and FYNNEI. In nucleotides, the CDR3 is TGTGCCAGCAGTGAGCAAGGGAGGGTGGCCACTGAAGCTTTCTTT. This sequence encodes CASSEQGRVATEAFF.

Remarks on this clone: The junction departs from germline at one end; a sequencing error may be responsible. Other DNA variants within this sample encode the same CDR3. CDR3 DNA: TGCGCCAGCAGCCCCGCCGCCCCGAGAAACTCTGGAAACACTATATATTTC. This gives the protein CASSPAAPRNSGNTIYF. The chain links TRBV10-2 to TRBJ1-3; D gene uncertain. There are 17 residues in the CDR3. Per the germline V gene, CDR1 is WSHSY and CDR2 is SAAADI.

The V and J genes are TRBV5-1 and TRBJ2-3, with D maybe TRBD2 (6 bases). This CDR3 is 13 amino acids long. Germline CDR1 SGHRS, CDR2 YFSETQ. Trimming cost V 4 bases and J 10 bases, with 16 bases left between them. CDR3 region: CASSRVEGRPQYF. The CDR3 DNA sequence: TGCGCCAGCAGCCGGGTGGAGGGCCGCCCGCAGTATTTT.

This clone occurred a few times. The chain has TRBV28 and TRBJ2-2; 14 bases agree with TRBD2. Germline V gene lookup returns CDR1 MDHEN and CDR2 SYDVKM. This CDR3 has 21 residues. The J segment lost 1 base and the V segment lost 4 bases, leaving 14 bases of the junction unmatched. CDR3 DNA: TGTGCCAGCAGTTACCCAACCCCGGGACTAGCGGGAGCTAGGAACACCGGGGAGCTGTTTTTT. Translation: CASSYPTPGLAGARNTGELFF.

The chain couples TRBV5-1 to TRBJ2-7, with D tentatively TRBD1 (7 bases). The germline CDR1 and CDR2 sequences are SGHRS and YFSETQ. The CDR3 is 14 residues long. Trimming shortened V by 1 base and J by 5 bases, and 13 bases separated the two germline ends. The CDR3: CASSLSGGFNEQYF. The CDR3 DNA reads TGCGCCAGCAGCTTGTCAGGGGGGTTCAACGAGCAGTACTTC.

The J gene is TRBJ2-1, the V gene TRBV5-1; 11 nucleotides align to TRBD1. Germline V gene lookup returns CDR1 SGHRS and CDR2 YFSETQ. This CDR3 has 14 amino acids. V was clipped by 0 bases and J by 8 bases; unmatched bases: 1. CDR3 amino acids: CASSLVGQGDEQFF. The CDR3 region has the DNA TGCGCCAGCAGCTTGGTGGGACAGGGGGATGAGCAGTTCTTC.

The chain employs TRBV6-5 and TRBJ2-7, with 9 positions matching TRBD2. V lost 0 bases to trimming and J lost 1 base; unmatched junction nucleotides: 1. The CDR3 extends over 15 amino acids. Looked up from germline, CDR1 is MNHEY and CDR2 is SVGAGI. CDR3 residues: CASSYSREGSYEQYF. The CDR3 bases are TGTGCCAGCAGTTACTCGCGGGAGGGGTCCTACGAGCAGTACTTC.

This chain uses TRBV6-1 with TRBJ2-7; no reliable D call. V lost 6 bases to trimming and J lost 7 bases, with 10 bases between them. Germline CDR1 and CDR2: MNHNS and SASEGT. This CDR3 spans 11 amino acids. The CDR3 here is CASSLTPEQYF. The CDR3 DNA sequence: TGTGCCAGCAGCTTAACACCGGAGCAGTACTTC.

The J gene is TRBJ2-7, the V gene TRBV5-1; 10 nucleotides match TRBD2. Germline-derived CDR1 and CDR2 are SGHRS and YFSETQ. Losses at the gene ends were 0 bases for V and 5 bases for J; bases not matched to a gene: 8. The length of the CDR3 is 16 residues. CDR3 protein: CASSLATLAGVDEQYF. The CDR3 nucleotides read TGCGCCAGCAGCTTGGCCACCCTAGCGGGAGTTGACGAGCAGTACTTC.

The chain joins TRBV7-3 to TRBJ1-1, with D perhaps matching TRBD1 (6 bases). The V gene's germline CDR1 is SGHTA and CDR2 FQGTGA. The germline V and J ends were trimmed by 4 bases and 4 bases, with 25 bases remaining between them. There are 18 residues in the CDR3. The CDR3 here is CASSSLIGRRTGTTEAFF. CDR3 nucleotide sequence: TGTGCCAGCAGCTCCCTCATTGGTCGTAGAACAGGGACCACTGAAGCTTTCTTT.

This clone has only one observation. V and J are TRBV18 and TRBJ2-2; 7 positions match TRBD1. V lost 4 bases, J lost 1 base, and 6 bases stayed unmatched. Germline V gene data show CDR1 as KGHSH and CDR2 as LQKENI. The CDR3 is 16 residues long. CDR3 in amino acids: CASSLSRTGNTGELFF. In DNA form, the CDR3 reads TGTGCCAGCTCACTCTCCCGGACAGGGAACACCGGGGAGCTGTTTTTT.

The chain is built from TRBV28 and TRBJ2-2; no clear D. The germline V gene has CDR1 MDHEN and CDR2 SYDVKM. The V end was cut by 6 bases, the J end by 0 bases, with 8 bases between. This CDR3 is 14 amino acids long. DNA for the CDR3: TGTGCCAGCAGGTCCTTCGCGAACACCGGGGAGCTGTTTTTT. This codes for CASRSFANTGELFF. Full variable domain (rest looked up from reference TRBV28 and TRBJ2-2): DVKVTQSSRYLVKRTGEKVFLECVQDMDHENMFWYRQDPGLGLRLIYFSYDVKMKEKGDIPEGYSVSREKKERFSLILESASTNQTSMYLCASRSFANTGELFFGEGSRLTVL.

About this clone itself: A junction end diverges from the germline sequence, so it may reflect a read error. The chain recombines TRBV7-2 with TRBJ2-3, with 7 bases that match TRBD2. Germline V gene data show CDR1 as SGHTA and CDR2 as FQGNSA. CDR3 length: 14 amino acids. As DNA, the CDR3 is TGTGCCAGCAGCTCAGAGGGACTACCGGCGGCGCAGTACTTT. Translated, it gives CASSSEGLPAAQYF. Combining the CDR3 with reference TRBV7-2 and TRBJ2-3 gives the whole variable domain GAGVSQSPSNKVTEKGKDVELRCDPISGHTALYWYRQSLGQGLEFLIYFQGNSAPDKSGLPSDRFSAERTGGSVSTLTIQRTQQEDSAVYLCASSSEGLPAAQYFGPGTRLTVL.

The chain combines TRBV15 with TRBJ1-5, with unresolved D. The CDR3 has 13 amino acids. Trimming left V 2 bases short and J 0 bases short, with 2 bases between. The V gene's germline CDR1 is LNHNV and CDR2 YYDKDF (reference sequence). The CDR3 loop is CATSRLSNQPQHF. CDR3 coding DNA: TGTGCCACCAGCAGACTTAGCAATCAGCCCCAGCATTTT.

Regarding this clone: Other DNA variants within this sample encode the same CDR3. The chain recombines TRBV25-1 with TRBJ2-2, with 7 bases lining up with TRBD1. V dropped 2 bases and J dropped 4; count of bases not matched to a gene: 7. The CDR3 length is 16 residues. The germline V gene encodes CDR1 MGHDK and CDR2 SYGVNS. As DNA, the CDR3 is TGTGCCAGCAGTGAAGGTGGCAGGGGGAGCACCGGGGAGCTGTTTTTT. Its protein is CASSEGGRGSTGELFF.

Written as DNA, the CDR3 is TGTGCCAGCAGTCCCCCCAATGGGGGTACGCAGTATTTT. It is translated as CASSPPNGGTQYF. The chain couples TRBV28 to TRBJ2-3, with D possibly called TRBD1 or TRBD2 (5 bases each). Germline V gene sequence: CDR1 MDHEN, CDR2 SYDVKM. V lost 5 bases and J lost 8, with 14 bases in between. The CDR3 extends over 13 amino acids.

This clone was observed a few times. The rearrangement links TRBV5-4 to TRBJ1-1, with TRBD1 as a possible D gene (5 bases). CDR3 length: 12 amino acids. V lost 5 bases and J lost 7, with 12 bases in between. Germline-derived CDR1 and CDR2 are SGHNT and YYREEE (reference sequence). The DNA for the CDR3 is TGTGCCAGCAGACAGCAGGGTCATGAAGCTTTCTTT. Translation gives CASRQQGHEAFF.

This chain links TRBV19 with TRBJ2-5; 10 bases align to TRBD1. Germline V CDR1 and CDR2: LNHDA, SQIVND (reference sequence). The CDR3 is made up of 16 amino acids. The trim removed 6 bases at V and 4 bases at J, leaving 11 bases unmatched. The DNA of the CDR3 is TGTGCCAGTAGCCCTTGGGGACAGGGGTTGGGAGAGACCCAGTACTTC. Translated, it gives CASSPWGQGLGETQYF.

A few counts support this clone. The V call is TRBV11-2, the J call TRBJ2-5; D gene unclear. Germline assignment: CDR1 SGHAT and CDR2 FQNNGV. This CDR3 is built from 15 residues. Trimming cost V 4 bases and J 0 bases, with 12 bases left between them. CDR3: CASSSPLGYQETQYF. The CDR3 bases are TGTGCCAGCAGCTCCCCCCTGGGGTACCAAGAGACCCAGTACTTC.